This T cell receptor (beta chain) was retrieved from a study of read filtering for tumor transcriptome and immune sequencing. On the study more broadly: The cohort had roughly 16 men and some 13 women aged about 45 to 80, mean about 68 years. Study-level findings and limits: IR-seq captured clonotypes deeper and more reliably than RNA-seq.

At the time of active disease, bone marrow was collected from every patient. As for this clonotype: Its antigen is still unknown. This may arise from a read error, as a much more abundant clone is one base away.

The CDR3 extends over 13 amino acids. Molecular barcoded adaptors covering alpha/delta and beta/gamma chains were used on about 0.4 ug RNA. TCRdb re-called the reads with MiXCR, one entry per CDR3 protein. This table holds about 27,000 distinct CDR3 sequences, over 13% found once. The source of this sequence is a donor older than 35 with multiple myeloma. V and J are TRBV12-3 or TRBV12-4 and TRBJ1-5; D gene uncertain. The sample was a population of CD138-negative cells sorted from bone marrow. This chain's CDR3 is CAGSLAGDQPQHF. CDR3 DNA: TGTGCCGGCAGTCTAGCGGGTGATCAGCCCCAGCATTTT.